This T cell receptor beta chain was sequenced during a study of T-cell reconstitution after alpha-beta-depleted transplantation in children. Germline V gives CDR1 SQVTM, CDR2 ANQGSEA. Deletions cut 2 bases from V and 3 bases from J, with 8 bases between. The CDR3 extends over 12 amino acids. Unique molecular identifiers were used in preparing the TCRbeta library. TCRdb reprocessed the PCR reads via MiXCR and lists one record per CDR3 protein. The table lists about 460,000 distinct CDR3 sequences, roughly an eighth of them singletons, with less than 6.5% in the top ten. This TCR was recovered from a human donor who donated a stem cell graft to a child with combined immunodeficiency. Sequenced material: PBMCs from the stem cell graft donor, taken from the stem cell graft. The chain carries TRBV29-1 and TRBJ2-7; no reliable D call. CDR3 protein: CSVEPEFYEQYF. For the CDR3, the DNA is TGCAGCGTTGAACCTGAATTCTACGAGCAGTACTTC.